Here is one TCR beta chain with its context. Data came from immunoSEQ multiplex PCR; TCRdb stores just in-frame clones and leaves some out. The sample consists of under 150,000 clones, 75% to 90% of them appearing once. The data originate from a study of PD-L1 blockade in urothelial cancer. For the study at large: The patients' atezolizumab therapy, 1,200 mg intravenously every 3 weeks, started in about 2014. Researchers found blood samples held a median of about 130,000 T cells. At 6 weeks and at 3 weeks (second dose) after treatment start, blood was analyzed.

The sample's time point: peripheral blood 6 weeks after treatment start. Patients had urothelial carcinoma that was locally advanced or metastatic. V shed 5 bases and J shed 14 bases, with 15 bases lying between them. CDR1 is SGHTA and CDR2 is FQGNSA in the germline V gene. CDR3 length equals 11 residues. This clonotype was sampled from a man aged 60 to 75 with urothelial cancer. This sequence joins TRBV7-2 and TRBJ2-5; D is uncertain. This specimen consisted of PBMCs, obtained around atezolizumab (anti-PD-L1) treatment. The CDR3 DNA is TGTGCCAGCAGCATACTATCCGGGTCCTACTTC. This gives the protein CASSILSGSYF. The variable domain in full, completed from reference TRBV7-2 and TRBJ2-5, reads GAGVSQSPSNKVTEKGKDVELRCDPISGHTALYWYRQSLGQGLEFLIYFQGNSAPDKSGLPSDRFSAERTGGSVSTLTIQRTQQEDSAVYLCASSILSGSYFGPGTRLLVL.